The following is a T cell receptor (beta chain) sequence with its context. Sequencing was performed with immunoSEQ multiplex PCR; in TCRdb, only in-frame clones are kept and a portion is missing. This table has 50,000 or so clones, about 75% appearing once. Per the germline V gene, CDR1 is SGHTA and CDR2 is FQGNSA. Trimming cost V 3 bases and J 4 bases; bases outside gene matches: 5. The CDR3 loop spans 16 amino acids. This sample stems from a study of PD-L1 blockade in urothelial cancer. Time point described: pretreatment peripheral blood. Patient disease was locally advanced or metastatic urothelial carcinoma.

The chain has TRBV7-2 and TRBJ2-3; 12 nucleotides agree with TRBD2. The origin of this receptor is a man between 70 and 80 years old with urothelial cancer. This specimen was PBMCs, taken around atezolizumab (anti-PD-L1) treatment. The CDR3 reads CASSFSSGGAADTQYF. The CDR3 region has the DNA TGTGCCAGCAGCTTCTCTAGCGGGGGGGCGGCAGATACGCAGTATTTT.